This is a list of T cell receptor beta chains from one sample in a study of cytomegalovirus exposure and HLA in healthy donors. Only in-frame clones appear in the TCRdb table, and some are missing; sequencing was by immunoSEQ multiplex PCR. This table has fewer than 130,000 clones, more than 60% appearing once. Sequences were obtained from PBMCs. These receptors were obtained from a man aged 25 to 45 in good health and CMV-seropositive. Each CDR3 is given without its conserved first and last residue.

14,TRBV5-1,ASSGESGNRDHEQY
16,TRBV21-1,ASSTIGGTGPHRGGYT
13,TRBV5-1,ASSEQGIVNQPQH
17,TRBV7-6,ASSLQPKRQEMSAGELF
14,TRBV5-1,ASSSEGGIFTDTQY
13,TRBV4-2,ATGDRGGGNEKLF
14,TRBV11-3,ASSLGLAGGTDTQY
12,TRBV10-2,ASSEFLSGYGYT
14,TRBV4-2,ASSQPGDRYNSPLH
12,TRBV5-6,ASSLGQGAYEQY
14,TRBV18,ASSTGTKEMNTEAF
12,TRBV5-1,ASSLVGGAYEQY